This T cell receptor beta chain was captured by sequencing in a study of T cell responses to AZD1222 COVID-19 vaccine. Findings and limits, study-wide: There were vaccine-associated CD4 TCRs across spike, dominant at 160-218 and 743-854.

Profiled with immunoSEQ multiplex PCR; TCRdb holds only in-frame clones, not every one. The profile covers about 140,000 clones, with more than 70% appearing a single time and approximately 3.1% taken by the ten largest. Trimming took 8 bases from V and 2 from J, leaving 10 bases between them. The length of the CDR3 is 13 residues. This clone was picked up one time. Its specificity is not known. The material was peripheral blood, obtained on day 0 of AZD1222 vaccination. V usage is TRBV12-3 or TRBV12-4 and J usage is TRBJ2-1, with unresolved D. The TCR originated in an adult in good health. The DNA for the CDR3 is TGTGCCAGCTCATCGGGCCCCTACAATGAGCAGTTCTTC. As protein: CASSSGPYNEQFF.